These T cell receptor beta chains were read from a single sample in a study of identical twins. TCRdb used MiXCR to reprocess the 5' RACE reads, holding one entry per CDR3 protein. Among 350,000 to 450,000 distinct CDR3 sequences, around a sixth were seen once, and the ten largest hold approximately 12%. The sample was naive T cells sorted from blood. The source is a middle-aged man in good health. The CDR3 runs from the conserved cysteine through the conserved F or W. D genes are given only for firm matches. Rows may omit the clone size; those that give it use once, few, many or a size class.

j_call | d_call | clone_size | v_call | cdr3_nt | cdr3_aa
TRBJ2-3 | . | . | TRBV5-1 | TGCGCCAGCAGCGGCGTCACGCAGTATTTT | CASSGVTQYF
TRBJ2-2 | TRBD1 | few | TRBV9 | TGTGCCAGCAGCCAGGGGGAAACCGGGGAGCTGTTTTTT | CASSQGETGELFF
TRBJ1-1 | . | few | TRBV5-4 | TGTGCCAGCAGCCCACCCAGACAACCGAACACTGAAGCTTTCTTT | CASSPPRQPNTEAFF
TRBJ2-7 | . | many | TRBV20-1 | TGCAGTGCTAGAACCGGGACAAAAATCTCCTACGAGCAGTACTTC | CSARTGTKISYEQYF
TRBJ2-3 | . | many | TRBV29-1 | TGCAGCGCCCGTCGCCCAGATACGCAGTATTTT | CSARRPDTQYF
TRBJ2-7 | . | . | TRBV29-1 | TGCAGCGTTGCCCCCAGGGCCGCTTCCTACGAGCAGTACTTC | CSVAPRAASYEQYF
TRBJ2-7 | . | once | TRBV28 | TGTGCCAGCAGTTCGCCCCTGTCCCAAAGGGTCACCGAGCAGTACTTC | CASSSPLSQRVTEQYF
TRBJ2-1 | . | few | TRBV10-2 | TGCGCCAGCAGGGAAACGGGACTTCCTTACAATGAGCAGTTCTTC | CASRETGLPYNEQFF
TRBJ2-3 | TRBD2 | . | TRBV29-1 | TGCAGCGTTGGACCGGGACTATTCACAGATACGCAGTATTTT | CSVGPGLFTDTQYF
TRBJ2-7 | TRBD2 | . | TRBV7-2 | TGTGCCAGCAGCTTAGCGAGGGAGGGCGAGCAGTACTTC | CASSLAREGEQYF
TRBJ1-2 | . | many | TRBV29-1 | TGCAGCGTTGAATCACTTCTCGATAACTATGGCTACACCTTC | CSVESLLDNYGYTF
TRBJ2-1 | TRBD1 | many | TRBV12-3/TRBV12-4 | TGTGCCAGCAGTTTCGGGACAGGGGTTAGGGACAATGAGCAGTTCTTC | CASSFGTGVRDNEQFF
TRBJ2-1 | TRBD2 | . | TRBV6-5 | TGTGCCAGCAGTTACGCGGGGGGGTACAATGAGCAGTTCTTC | CASSYAGGYNEQFF
TRBJ2-5 | . | many | TRBV20-1 | TGCAGTGCTAGAGCATCACAGGGACACTGGTACTTC | CSARASQGHWYF
TRBJ2-3 | . | . | TRBV5-8 | TGTGCCAGCAGCCCCAAGACTAGATCTACGCAGTATTTT | CASSPKTRSTQYF
TRBJ2-7 | . | . | TRBV7-2 | TGTGCCAGCAGCTTAGCGTACAGTGGGGGCCGGTCCTACGAGCAGTACTTC | CASSLAYSGGRSYEQYF
TRBJ2-7 | TRBD1 | . | TRBV5-4 | TGTGCCAGCAGCTGGTCCCCGGGACAGGTACCCTTCGAAGGCTCCTACGAGCAGTACTTC | CASSWSPGQVPFEGSYEQYF
TRBJ2-5 | . | few | TRBV12-3/TRBV12-4 | TGTGCCAGCAGTTTAACGCGGAAAGAGACCCAGTACTTC | CASSLTRKETQYF
TRBJ2-1 | TRBD2 | . | TRBV7-3 | TGTGCCAGCAGCTTAACCGGGACTAGCGGGAGAAACTACAATGAGCAGTTCTTC | CASSLTGTSGRNYNEQFF
TRBJ2-7 | . | few | TRBV7-2 | TGTGCCAGCAGCTCCGGGACGCCCCCCTACGAGCAGTACTTC | CASSSGTPPYEQYF
TRBJ2-5 | . | many | TRBV29-1 | TGCAGCGCCACCCCAGAAGAGACCCAGTACTTC | CSATPEETQYF
TRBJ2-5 | . | many | TRBV20-1 | TGCAGTGCTAGCTGGCGGTCCTTCGGGGAGACCCAGTACTTC | CSASWRSFGETQYF
TRBJ1-1 | . | few | TRBV27 | TGTGCCAGCAGTCCAGGACACCTTCGGACTGAAGCTTTCTTT | CASSPGHLRTEAFF
TRBJ1-6 | . | . | TRBV10-3 | TGTGCCATTAGATGGACAGATAATTCACCCCTCCACTTT | CAIRWTDNSPLHF
TRBJ2-5 | TRBD1 | . | TRBV12-3/TRBV12-4 | TGTGCCAGCAGTTTAGCTAGGACAGGGCGAGAGACCCAGTACTTC | CASSLARTGRETQYF
TRBJ2-6 | . | many | TRBV20-1 | TGCAGTGCCACCCCACTCGGGGCTGGGGCCAACGTCCTGACTTTC | CSATPLGAGANVLTF
TRBJ2-7 | TRBD2 | . | TRBV20-1 | TGCAGTGCTAGAGGGTTAGGCGGGGGGCTATCCTACGAGCAGTACTTC | CSARGLGGGLSYEQYF
TRBJ2-1 | TRBD2 | many | TRBV7-2 | TGTGCCAGCAGCTTAACTAGCGGGAGAAATGAGCAGTTCTTC | CASSLTSGRNEQFF
TRBJ1-2 | TRBD1 | . | TRBV10-3 | TGTGCCATGTCACCGACAGGGACGGGCGATGGCTACACCTTC | CAMSPTGTGDGYTF
TRBJ2-3 | TRBD2 | . | TRBV4-1 | TGCGCCAGCAGCCAAGATTGGGGACTAGCGGGGGGGCTCCACCACACAGATACGCAGTATTTT | CASSQDWGLAGGLHHTDTQYF
TRBJ1-1 | TRBD1 | . | TRBV9 | TGTGCCAGCAGCGTAGAAGGGGGCTTCACTGAAGCTTTCTTT | CASSVEGGFTEAFF
TRBJ2-3 | . | . | TRBV24-1 | TGTGCCACCAGTGACCCGCGGTCAGGGATTGGAGATACGCAGTATTTT | CATSDPRSGIGDTQYF
TRBJ2-5 | . | many | TRBV6-2/TRBV6-3 | TGTGCCAGCAGTTACTTCAACCAAGAGACCCAGTACTTC | CASSYFNQETQYF
TRBJ2-1 | TRBD2 | many | TRBV5-5 | TGTGCCAGCAGCGAGCTAGCGGGGTTATACAATGAGCAGTTCTTC | CASSELAGLYNEQFF
TRBJ2-1 | . | few | TRBV6-2/TRBV6-3 | TGTGCCAGCAGTTACTTGCGGGGCTCCTACAATGAGCAGTTCTTC | CASSYLRGSYNEQFF
TRBJ2-1 | TRBD2 | . | TRBV14 | TGTGCCAGCAGCCGACTAGCAGGCTCCTACAATGAGCAGTTCTTC | CASSRLAGSYNEQFF
TRBJ2-5 | . | . | TRBV27 | TGTGCCAGCAGTTTATTTGCAGGGACCGGAGAGACCCAGTACTTC | CASSLFAGTGETQYF
TRBJ1-1 | TRBD1 | . | TRBV10-3 | TGTGCCATCAGTGATGGGACAGGGCTTAGGTCTTTCTTT | CAISDGTGLRSFF
TRBJ1-5 | TRBD1 | few | TRBV5-5 | TGTGCCAGCAGCTTGGGACCCGGGACAGACTATCAGCCCCAGCATTTT | CASSLGPGTDYQPQHF
TRBJ1-6 | TRBD1 | . | TRBV27 | TGTGCCAGCAGATCCGGACAGGGGAATTCACCCCTCCACTTT | CASRSGQGNSPLHF
TRBJ2-3 | . | . | TRBV5-4 | TGTGCCAGCAGCTTGCTTGAGGCGGGGCACACAGATACGCAGTATTTT | CASSLLEAGHTDTQYF
TRBJ2-7 | TRBD2 | . | TRBV5-1 | TGCGCCAGCAGCCCCGGGGGGGTTCCCTACGAGCAGTACTTC | CASSPGGVPYEQYF
TRBJ2-1 | TRBD2 | . | TRBV12-3/TRBV12-4 | TGTGCCAGCAGTTACCTCTCAACCTGGACTAGCGGCGGCTATTACAATGAGCAGTTCTTC | CASSYLSTWTSGGYYNEQFF
TRBJ2-3 | . | few | TRBV6-1 | TGTGCCAGCAGTCCCCGGGGATCTTTAGCAGATACGCAGTATTTT | CASSPRGSLADTQYF
TRBJ2-7 | . | . | TRBV27 | TGTGCCAGCAGCTGGCGACAAACTAACTACGAGCTGTACTTC | CASSWRQTNYELYF
TRBJ2-2 | . | few | TRBV2 | TGTGCCAGCAGAAGGGAAAGGGGGTTGAACACCGGGGAGCTGTTTTTT | CASRRERGLNTGELFF
TRBJ2-7 | . | many | TRBV6-2/TRBV6-3 | TGTGCCAGCAGTTACTCGAGAAGAGATTTAGGCTACGAGCAGTACTTC | CASSYSRRDLGYEQYF
TRBJ2-1 | . | many | TRBV6-5 | TGTGCCAGCAGTTACGGGGTCAGTTACAATGAGCAGTTCTTC | CASSYGVSYNEQFF
TRBJ1-1 | . | many | TRBV5-1 | TGCGCCAGCAGCTTGATAGACCTGAACACTGAAGCTTTCTTT | CASSLIDLNTEAFF
TRBJ2-5 | . | many | TRBV7-2 | TGTGCCAGCAGCTTACCCCCAAGAAAAGAGACCCAGTACTTC | CASSLPPRKETQYF
TRBJ2-1 | TRBD1 | . | TRBV20-1 | TGCAGTGCTAGGGCCGGACAGGGCTTTTCTAATGAGCAGTTCTTC | CSARAGQGFSNEQFF
TRBJ2-5 | TRBD2 | few | TRBV18 | TGTGCCAGCTCACCACTCAATACTAGCGGGAGGAAACAAGAGACCCAGTACTTC | CASSPLNTSGRKQETQYF
TRBJ2-7 | TRBD1 | few | TRBV5-1 | TGCGCCAGCAGCCAGGGGGACACATACGAGCAGTACTTC | CASSQGDTYEQYF
TRBJ2-2 | . | . | TRBV4-2 | TGTGCCAGCAGCCAAGTGAGAAGGATGGGCGACACCGGGGAGCTGTTTTTT | CASSQVRRMGDTGELFF